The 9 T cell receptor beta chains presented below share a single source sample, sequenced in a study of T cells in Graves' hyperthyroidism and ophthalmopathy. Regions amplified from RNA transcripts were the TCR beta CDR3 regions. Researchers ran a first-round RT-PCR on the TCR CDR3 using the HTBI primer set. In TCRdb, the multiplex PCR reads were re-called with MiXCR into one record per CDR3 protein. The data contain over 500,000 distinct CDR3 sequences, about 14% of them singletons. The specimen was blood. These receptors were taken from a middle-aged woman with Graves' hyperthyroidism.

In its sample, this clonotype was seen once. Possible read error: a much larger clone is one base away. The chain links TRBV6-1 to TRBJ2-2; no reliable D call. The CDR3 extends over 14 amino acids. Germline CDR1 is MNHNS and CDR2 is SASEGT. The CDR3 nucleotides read TGTGCCATCAGTCCAGTTACGAACACCAGGGAGCTGTTTTTT. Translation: CAISPVTNTRELFF.

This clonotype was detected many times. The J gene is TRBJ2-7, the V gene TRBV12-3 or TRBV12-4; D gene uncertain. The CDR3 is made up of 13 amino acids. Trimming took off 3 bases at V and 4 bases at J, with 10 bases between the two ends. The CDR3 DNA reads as TGTGCCAGCAGTTTGGTCTTGCTTTACGAGCAGTACTTC. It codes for CASSLVLLYEQYF.

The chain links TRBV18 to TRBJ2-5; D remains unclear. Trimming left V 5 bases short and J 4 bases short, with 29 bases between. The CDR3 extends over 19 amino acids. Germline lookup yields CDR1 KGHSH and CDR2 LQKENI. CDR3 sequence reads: CASSKFSALGERISETQYF. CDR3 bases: TGTGCCAGCTCAAAATTTTCGGCGCTAGGAGAGAGAATTTCAGAGACCCAGTACTTC.

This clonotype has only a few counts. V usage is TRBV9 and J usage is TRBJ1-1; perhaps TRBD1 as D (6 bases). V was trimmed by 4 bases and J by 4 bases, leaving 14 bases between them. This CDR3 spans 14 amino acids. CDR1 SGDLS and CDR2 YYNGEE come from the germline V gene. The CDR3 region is CASSRTGMITEAFF. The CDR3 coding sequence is TGTGCCAGCAGCAGAACAGGGATGATCACTGAAGCTTTCTTT.

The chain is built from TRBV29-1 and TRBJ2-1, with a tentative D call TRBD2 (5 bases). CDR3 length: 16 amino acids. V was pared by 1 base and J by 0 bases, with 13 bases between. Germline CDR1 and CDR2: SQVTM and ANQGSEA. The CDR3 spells CSVEAGLRSSYNEQFF. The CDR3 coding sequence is TGCAGCGTTGAAGCGGGATTACGTAGCTCCTACAATGAGCAGTTCTTC.

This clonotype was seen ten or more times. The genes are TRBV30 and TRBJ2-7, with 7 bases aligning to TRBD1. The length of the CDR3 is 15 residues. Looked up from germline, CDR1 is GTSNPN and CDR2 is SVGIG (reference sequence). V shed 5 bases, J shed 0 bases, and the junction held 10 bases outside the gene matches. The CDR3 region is CAWAFPGQSSYEQYF. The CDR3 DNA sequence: TGTGCCTGGGCATTCCCGGGACAGTCCTCCTACGAGCAGTACTTC.

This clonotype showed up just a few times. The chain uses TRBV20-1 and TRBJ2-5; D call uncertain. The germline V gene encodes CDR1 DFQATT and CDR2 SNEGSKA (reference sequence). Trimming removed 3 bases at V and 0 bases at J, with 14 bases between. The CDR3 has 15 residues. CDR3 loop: CSASSLMANQETQYF. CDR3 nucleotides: TGCAGTGCTAGTTCGCTTATGGCCAACCAAGAGACCCAGTACTTC.

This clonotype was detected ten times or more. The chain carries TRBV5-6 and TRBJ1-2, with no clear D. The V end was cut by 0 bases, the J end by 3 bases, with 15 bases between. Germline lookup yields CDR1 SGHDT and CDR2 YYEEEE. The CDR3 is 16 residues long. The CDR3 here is CASSLALFRRDYGYTF. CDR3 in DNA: TGTGCCAGCAGCTTGGCGCTATTTCGAAGGGACTATGGCTACACCTTC.

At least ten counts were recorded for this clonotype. The CDR3 sequence is CASSPGQGLYQPQHF. The CDR3 nucleotides are TGTGCCAGTAGTCCGGGACAGGGATTATATCAGCCCCAGCATTTT. The chain recombines TRBV19 with TRBJ1-5, with 9 bases matching TRBD1. The CDR3 has 15 residues. Germline V gene sequence: CDR1 LNHDA, CDR2 SQIVND (reference sequence). V lost 5 bases, J lost 5 bases, and 7 bases stayed unmatched.